This T cell receptor (beta chain) was captured by sequencing in a study of OX40 agonist ivuxolimab in advanced cancers. On the study more broadly: Partial responses were recorded for three patients, including one with hepatocellular carcinoma and two with cutaneous melanoma. Whole-study results and caveats: By week 6 at 0.1 to 3.0 mg/kg, blood CD4+ and CD8+ T cells had expanded clonally.

Notes on this clone: Its target is not known. This specimen includes other DNA sequences encoding the same CDR3.

Germline V gives CDR1 MDHEN, CDR2 SYDVKM. The CDR3 has 11 amino acids. Deletions cut 6 bases from V and 0 bases from J, with 0 bases between. Data came from immunoSEQ multiplex PCR; TCRdb stores just in-frame clones and leaves some out. The profile shows 65,000 to 90,000 clones, about 87% of them singletons. The rearrangement links TRBV28 to TRBJ2-1; D uncertain. The receptor comes from an adult with an advanced solid tumor such as melanoma, head and neck, liver or kidney cancer. The specimen was CD4+ or CD8+ T cells sorted from blood, collected in a trial of the OX40 agonist ivuxolimab. The CDR3 region has the DNA TGTGCCAGCAGCTCCTACAATGAGCAGTTCTTC. The encoded protein is CASSSYNEQFF.